Below are 32 T cell receptor beta chains sequenced from a single sample in a study of cytomegalovirus exposure and HLA in healthy donors (dated by TCRdb to 2015 to 2018). Library creation used the immunoSEQ multiplex PCR assay. The multiplex PCR relied on a mix of 60 forward primers for TCR Vbeta segments and 13 reverse primers for TCR Jbeta segments. TCRdb took over this immuneACCESS table, retaining in-frame rearrangements with V and J assigned. Such tables are incomplete; in checked studies, under half of the missing clones stem from an unresolved V gene, and the remainder is unexplained. The sample data list about 98,000 clones, and over 70% of these were observed just once. The ten largest clones capture 9.5% to 13% of the sample. Sequencing used PBMCs. Receptors were obtained from a young man in good health and CMV-seropositive.

This clone has a handful of counts. This sequence joins TRBV6-1 and TRBJ1-1; D call uncertain. Germline V lookup: CDR1 MNHNS, CDR2 SASEGT. Trimming left V 0 bases short and J 1 base short, with 6 bases between. The CDR3 consists of 14 residues. CDR3 coding DNA: TGTGCCAGCAGTGAAGCGTACAGGAACACTGAAGCTTTCTTT. This translates into CASSEAYRNTEAFF.

The chain carries TRBV28 and TRBJ1-1, with D possibly being TRBD1 (5 bases). The ends were cut back, 2 bases at V and 5 bases at J, with 12 bases in the middle. Germline lookup yields CDR1 MDHEN and CDR2 SYDVKM. The CDR3 runs 14 residues. CDR3 amino acids: CASSLQGVGTEAFF. CDR3 bases: TGTGCCAGCAGTTTACAGGGTGTGGGGACTGAAGCTTTCTTT. The full variable domain, completed using reference TRBV28 and TRBJ1-1, is DVKVTQSSRYLVKRTGEKVFLECVQDMDHENMFWYRQDPGLGLRLIYFSYDVKMKEKGDIPEGYSVSREKKERFSLILESASTNQTSMYLCASSLQGVGTEAFFGQGTRLTVV.

This clone was seen only once. The J gene is TRBJ1-4, the V gene TRBV9, with D perhaps TRBD1 (6 bases). Germline V lookup: CDR1 SGDLS, CDR2 YYNGEE. V was pared by 1 base and J by 0 bases, with 7 bases between. This CDR3 comprises 15 residues. CDR3 loop: CASSVSGATNEKLFF. CDR3 DNA: TGTGCCAGCAGCGTATCAGGGGCAACTAATGAAAAACTGTTTTTT.

This chain connects TRBV18 to TRBJ1-1; possibly TRBD1 for D (5 bases). V was pared by 0 bases and J by 1 base, with 12 bases between. CDR1 and CDR2 (germline): KGHSH, LQKENI. The CDR3 consists of 16 residues. The CDR3 spells CASSPPMGGPNTEAFF. CDR3 coding DNA: TGTGCCAGCTCACCACCGATGGGGGGACCGAACACTGAAGCTTTCTTT.

The chain carries TRBV30 and TRBJ1-2, with D perhaps matching TRBD1 (5 bases). V lost 3 bases and J lost 3, with 11 bases in between. This CDR3 has 13 amino acids. From germline, CDR1 is GTSNPN and CDR2 SVGIG (reference sequence). The CDR3: CAWRGGSHYGYTF. CDR3 DNA: TGTGCCTGGAGGGGGGGTTCCCACTATGGCTACACCTTC.

CDR3 sequence (DNA): TGTGCCAGCAGCCAGGGGGCCCTCTACGAGCAGTACTTC. Residues: CASSQGALYEQYF. J is TRBJ2-7 and V is TRBV27, with TRBD1 matching 8 bases. CDR1 is MNHEY and CDR2 is SMNVEV in the germline V gene (reference sequence). Unmatched junction bases numbered 4, after V lost 6 bases and J lost 3 bases. This CDR3 has 13 residues.

This clone has only a few counts. The chain combines TRBV7-6 with TRBJ1-1; D is undetermined. The germline V and J ends were trimmed by 8 bases and 7 bases, with 14 bases remaining between them. The CDR3 is 12 amino acids. Germline assignment: CDR1 SGHVS and CDR2 FNYEAQ. CDR3 protein: CASGQAADEAFF. For the CDR3, the DNA is TGTGCCAGCGGGCAAGCGGCTGATGAAGCTTTCTTT. Together with reference TRBV7-6 and TRBJ1-1, the CDR3 gives the full variable domain: GAGVSQSPRYKVTKRGQDVALRCDPISGHVSLYWYRQALGQGPEFLTYFNYEAQQDKSGLPNDRFSAERPEGSISTLTIQRTEQRDSAMYRCASGQAADEAFFGQGTRLTVV.

The chain links TRBV5-8 to TRBJ2-1; TRBD2 aligns across 8 bases. This CDR3 is 15 amino acids long. Germline V CDR1 and CDR2: SGHTS, YDEGEE. V shed 0 bases and J 5 bases; nucleotides not matched to a gene: 4. The CDR3, as DNA: TGTGCCAGCAGCTTGGCCGGGGGGGAAAACAATGAGCAGTTCTTC. Protein: CASSLAGGENNEQFF.

This rearrangement joins TRBV7-6 to TRBJ1-2, with TRBD1 identical over 7 bases. Germline CDR1 SGHVS, CDR2 FNYEAQ. This CDR3 has 14 amino acids. Losses at the gene ends were 4 bases for V and 4 bases for J; bases not matched to a gene: 6. The DNA for the CDR3 is TGTGCCAGCAGCTCCCAGGGGGGCGGCTATGGCTACACCTTC. It encodes CASSSQGGGYGYTF.

The V gene is TRBV9, the J gene TRBJ2-1; weak D call: TRBD1 (5 bases). This CDR3 contains 14 residues. Trimming shortened V by 0 bases and J by 5 bases, and 9 bases separated the two germline ends. Germline lookup yields CDR1 SGDLS and CDR2 YYNGEE. The CDR3 coding sequence is TGTGCCAGCAGCGTAGATATAGGGGACAATGAGCAGTTCTTC. It is translated as CASSVDIGDNEQFF.

For this clone: Likely a read error: the CDR3 ends without its conserved phenylalanine or tryptophan. The chain uses TRBV5-1 and TRBJ2-3; D is unclear. This CDR3 region has 14 residues. The germline gives CDR1 SGHRS, CDR2 YFSETQ. Trimming took off 1 base at V and 2 bases at J, with 8 bases between the two ends. As DNA, the CDR3 is TGCGCCAGCAGCTTGTACCGCCTCACAGATACGCAGTATTTG. The encoded protein is CASSLYRLTDTQYL.

The chain couples TRBV13 to TRBJ2-5; 7 nucleotides line up with TRBD1. The CDR3 totals 13 residues. Germline V gene lookup returns CDR1 PRHDT and CDR2 FYEKMQ (reference sequence). V was pared by 5 bases and J by 5 bases, with 5 bases of the junction left unmatched. The CDR3: CASSPPRGETQYF. The CDR3 region has the DNA TGTGCCAGCAGCCCCCCCAGGGGGGAGACCCAGTACTTC.

The genes are TRBV28 and TRBJ2-1, with 16 bases identical to TRBD2. V trimming: 2 bases; J trimming: 4 bases; junction bases outside the gene matches: 11. Germline V CDR1 and CDR2: MDHEN, SYDVKM. This CDR3 has 20 amino acids. The CDR3 here is CASSLLVGTSGGAMYNEQFF. In DNA form, the CDR3 reads TGTGCCAGCAGTTTACTGGTCGGGACTAGCGGGGGGGCGATGTACAATGAGCAGTTCTTC.

This chain uses TRBV6-1 with TRBJ1-5, with a tentative D call TRBD1 (6 bases). The CDR3 contains 15 residues. V lost 10 bases, J lost 4 bases, and 20 bases lay in between. Germline V gene data show CDR1 as MNHNS and CDR2 as SASEGT. The CDR3 DNA is TGTGCCACCCAACCCCCGGGACAAATAAATCAGCCCCAGCATTTT. It translates to CATQPPGQINQPQHF.

This clone was counted a few times. The V and J genes are TRBV4-2 and TRBJ2-5; tentative D call: TRBD1 (5 bases). With 1 base removed from V and 3 bases from J, the gap between germline ends came to 15 bases. The germline gives CDR1 LGHNA, CDR2 YNFKEQ. The CDR3 extends over 16 amino acids. The CDR3 sequence: CASSQATVEKEETQYF. The CDR3 nucleotides are TGTGCCAGCAGCCAAGCGACAGTCGAAAAGGAAGAGACCCAGTACTTC.

This chain joins TRBV27 and TRBJ2-7; 9 bases map to TRBD1. Germline V gene lookup returns CDR1 MNHEY and CDR2 SMNVEV (reference sequence). V shed 6 bases, J shed 2 bases, and the junction held 5 bases outside the gene matches. There are 14 residues in the CDR3. In nucleotides, the CDR3 is TGTGCCAGCAGAACCGGGACAGGGACCTACGAGCAGTACTTC. Residues: CASRTGTGTYEQYF.

V is TRBV2 and J is TRBJ2-4, with TRBD2 as a possible D gene (6 bases). Germline V gene data show CDR1 as SNHLY and CDR2 as FYNNEI. The CDR3 runs 13 residues. V was pared by 8 bases and J by 8 bases, with 16 bases between. Here the CDR3 reads CASGPGGGDIQYF. The CDR3 region has the DNA TGTGCCAGCGGCCCCGGGGGAGGAGACATTCAGTACTTC.

The chain has TRBV7-3 and TRBJ2-7, with D possibly matching TRBD1 (5 bases). The CDR3 totals 15 residues. Germline assignment: CDR1 SGHTA and CDR2 FQGTGA. V lost 5 bases, J lost 0 bases, and 14 bases lay in between. CDR3 sequence (DNA): TGTGCCAGCAGCCCATTCGACAGACACTCCTACGAGCAGTACTTC. Protein: CASSPFDRHSYEQYF.

The CDR3 loop is CSVGQGSRYGYTF. The CDR3 DNA follows: TGCAGCGTTGGACAGGGGAGTCGATATGGCTACACCTTC. This rearrangement joins TRBV29-1 to TRBJ1-2; 8 bases fit TRBD1. V shed 4 bases, J shed 5 bases, and the junction held 6 bases outside the gene matches. The germline CDR1 and CDR2 sequences are SQVTM and ANQGSEA. The CDR3 has 13 residues. Full variable domain (remainder filled in from reference TRBV29-1 and TRBJ1-2): SAVISQKPSRDICQRGTSLTIQCQVDSQVTMMFWYRQQPGQSLTLIATANQGSEATYESGFVIDKFPISRPNLTFSTLTVSNMSPEDSSIYLCSVGQGSRYGYTFGSGTRLTVV.

The V and J genes are TRBV9 and TRBJ2-3; tentative D call: TRBD1 (6 bases). Germline V gene sequence: CDR1 SGDLS, CDR2 YYNGEE. V was cut by 3 bases and J by 0 bases, with 20 bases left in between. CDR3 length: 18 residues. The CDR3 spells CASSGQVAPVASTDTQYF. CDR3 DNA sequence: TGTGCCAGCAGCGGACAGGTAGCTCCGGTGGCTAGCACAGATACGCAGTATTTT. The full variable domain, its missing parts supplied by reference TRBV9 and TRBJ2-3, is DSGVTQTPKHLITATGQRVTLRCSPRSGDLSVYWYQQSLDQGLQFLIQYYNGEERAKGNILERFSAQQFPDLHSELNLSSLELGDSALYFCASSGQVAPVASTDTQYFGPGTRLTVL.

This clone was detected only a few times. This chain uses TRBV2 with TRBJ2-1; 8 bases line up with TRBD1. V lost 7 bases, J lost 7 bases, and 18 bases stayed unmatched. The CDR3 contains 17 residues. Germline-derived CDR1 and CDR2 are SNHLY and FYNNEI. The CDR3 reads CASTDWRSGQAKNEQFF. The CDR3 DNA follows: TGTGCCAGCACGGACTGGAGATCGGGACAGGCCAAGAATGAGCAGTTCTTC.

The rearrangement links TRBV27 to TRBJ2-7; D remains ambiguous. Germline V gene sequence: CDR1 MNHEY, CDR2 SMNVEV (reference sequence). The CDR3 extends over 17 amino acids. V lost 4 bases and J lost 0, with 19 bases in between. The CDR3 spells CASSSVPPTFVSYEQYF. CDR3 nucleotide sequence: TGTGCCAGCAGTTCTGTGCCGCCTACGTTCGTCTCCTACGAGCAGTACTTC.

This chain links TRBV6-6 with TRBJ1-1; D unresolved. CDR3 size: 14 residues. Germline CDR1 MNHNY, CDR2 SVGAGI (reference sequence). V lost 0 bases, J lost 0 bases, and 5 bases lay in between. CDR3 DNA: TGTGCCAGCAGTTACTCCACACTGAACACTGAAGCTTTCTTT. Translated: CASSYSTLNTEAFF.

This chain links TRBV25-1 with TRBJ2-5, with D perhaps matching TRBD1 (5 bases). The CDR3 consists of 16 residues. The V gene's germline CDR1 is MGHDK and CDR2 SYGVNS. Trimming removed 2 bases from V and 5 bases from J, with 18 bases in between. The CDR3 nucleotides read TGTGCCAGCAGTGAAGGTTCCGGCAGGGAAGGGGAGACCCAGTACTTC. Translating it yields CASSEGSGREGETQYF.

This sequence joins TRBV27 and TRBJ1-5; 7 bases are shared with TRBD1. V shed 6 bases, J shed 0 bases, and the junction held 5 bases outside the gene matches. This CDR3 has 15 amino acids. CDR1 and CDR2 (germline): MNHEY, SMNVEV (reference sequence). As DNA, the CDR3 is TGTGCCAGCAGCCGGGACAGTCATAGCAATCAGCCCCAGCATTTT. Amino acid sequence: CASSRDSHSNQPQHF.

This clone was seen once. The chain carries TRBV10-3 and TRBJ1-2; TRBD1 agrees at 9 bases. This CDR3 region has 15 residues. Germline CDR1 ENHRY, CDR2 SYGVKD. The junction had 5 bases not matched to a gene; V was cut back by 5 bases and J by 1 base. The CDR3 region is CAISRTGDLNYGYTF. The CDR3 region has the DNA TGTGCCATCAGTCGGACAGGGGACCTTAACTATGGCTACACCTTC.

This clone was observed a handful of times. The identical CDR3 is also encoded by other nucleotide sequences in the sample. The rearrangement uses TRBV5-4 and TRBJ1-6; the D is unclear. Germline V gives CDR1 SGHNT, CDR2 YYREEE (reference sequence). Trimming removed 4 bases at V and 7 bases at J, with 12 bases between. The CDR3 spans 14 residues. The CDR3 sequence: CASSRVEKNSPLHF. The CDR3 nucleotides read TGTGCCAGCAGCCGGGTGGAGAAAAATTCACCCCTCCACTTT.

The chain links TRBV9 to TRBJ1-1; D possibly corresponds to TRBD1 (6 bases). This CDR3 spans 14 amino acids. V was shortened by 3 bases and J by 0 bases, with 9 bases between the two germline ends. CDR1 is SGDLS, CDR2 YYNGEE, per germline. CDR3 DNA: TGTGCCAGCAGCGACACAGGGCTGAACACTGAAGCTTTCTTT. It translates to CASSDTGLNTEAFF.

J is TRBJ2-7 and V is TRBV6-1, with 10 bases matching TRBD2. The ends lost 4 bases at V and 0 bases at J; junction bases unmatched: 12. Germline CDR1 MNHNS, CDR2 SASEGT. The CDR3 is 18 amino acids. The CDR3 DNA follows: TGTGCCAGCAGTGCGTTGGTAGCGGGGGGCCCCAGCTCCTACGAGCAGTACTTC. Its translation is CASSALVAGGPSSYEQYF.

The CDR3 sequence: CATSPGSANTEAFF. The CDR3 DNA follows: TGTGCCACCTCCCCCGGAAGCGCGAACACTGAAGCTTTCTTT. This chain joins TRBV19 and TRBJ1-1; the D is unclear. V was shortened by 10 bases and J by 1 base, with 16 bases between the two germline ends. The CDR3 runs 14 residues. CDR1 is LNHDA, CDR2 SQIVND, per germline (reference sequence).

This clone was detected only once. V is TRBV5-4 and J is TRBJ2-2, with 12 positions matching TRBD1. The J segment lost 7 bases and the V segment lost 5 bases, leaving 9 bases of the junction unmatched. Germline assignment: CDR1 SGHNT and CDR2 YYREEE (reference sequence). The CDR3 has 16 residues. The CDR3 nucleotides are TGTGCCAGCAGTCGGGGACAGGGGGCAGGAAACGGGGAGCTGTTTTTT. Protein product: CASSRGQGAGNGELFF.

This clone was picked up one time. J is TRBJ2-7 and V is TRBV5-1; perhaps TRBD2 as D (5 bases). Per germline, CDR1 SGHRS and CDR2 YFSETQ. The V and J ends lost 0 bases and 7 bases respectively, with 8 bases between them. This CDR3 region has 12 residues. This CDR3 is CASSLDRGEQYF. DNA for the CDR3: TGCGCCAGCAGCTTGGACCGGGGTGAGCAGTACTTC.